This T cell receptor beta chain originates from a study of T cells after posttransplantation cyclophosphamide. General study points: Recipient CMV seropositivity and CMV reactivation strongly tracked TRB clonality. Later blood repertoires were often dominated by clones from the donor CD8+ memory compartment.

Points on this clone: What it binds is unknown.

Peripheral blood was collected from the related graft donor on the marrow donation day. Generated by immunoSEQ multiplex PCR, the TCRdb table keeps only in-frame clones and is missing some. The sample holds about 50,000 clones, 90% to 95% seen once. CDR1 is SGHTA and CDR2 is FQGTGA in the germline V gene. The CDR3 contains 16 residues. With V trimmed by 5 bases and J by 7 bases, 13 bases remained unmatched. This clonotype originated in a woman in her twenties or thirties in good health and a related stem cell transplant donor. Sequencing was carried out using PBMCs. V gene TRBV7-3 combines with J gene TRBJ2-1; TRBD2 aligns across 8 bases. CDR3 in amino acids: CASSLPGGPGRNEQFF. CDR3 coding DNA: TGTGCCAGCAGCCTCCCGGGGGGGCCAGGGAGGAATGAGCAGTTCTTC.